This entry lists 16 T cell receptor beta chains sequenced from one sample in a study of blood T cell repertoires in COVID-19. Some clones are missing from TCRdb's copy, which holds only in-frame ones; the method was immunoSEQ multiplex PCR. The sample shows about 430,000 clones, 88% of them seen only once. Sequencing was done on a sample of PBMCs or T cells enriched from blood (not recorded which). These receptors came from a woman aged 18-29 years who had been exposed to COVID-19.

The V call is TRBV18, the J call TRBJ1-5; TRBD1 matches 7 bases. Trimming at V came to 5 bases and at J to 0 bases, leaving 4 bases not matched to a gene. The germline gives CDR1 KGHSH, CDR2 LQKENI. CDR3 length: 15 amino acids. The CDR3 is CASSAGQYSNQPQHF. CDR3 coding DNA: TGTGCCAGCTCAGCGGGACAGTATAGCAATCAGCCCCAGCATTTT.

The V call is TRBV29-1, the J call TRBJ1-2; 7 bases are shared with TRBD1. The V and J ends lost 4 bases and 4 bases, in that order; junction bases with no gene match: 9. The CDR3 spans 14 residues. Germline values: CDR1 SQVTM, CDR2 ANQGSEA. CDR3 in amino acids: CSVAGGQNLYGYTF. The CDR3 nucleotides are TGCAGCGTTGCTGGGGGACAGAACCTCTATGGCTACACCTTC.

This clone was observed once. This rearrangement joins TRBV6-5 to TRBJ1-1; TRBD1 matches 8 bases. The CDR3 runs 15 residues. CDR1 and CDR2 from the germline V gene are MNHEY and SVGAGI. Germline trimming cut 6 bases from V and 1 base from J; bases unmatched to any gene: 7. CDR3 DNA: TGTGCCAGCAGCAGGACAGGGAGGGGGAACACTGAAGCTTTCTTT. It is translated as CASSRTGRGNTEAFF.

The V and J genes are TRBV19 and TRBJ1-5, with a weak D call TRBD1 (6 bases). Germline V gives CDR1 LNHDA, CDR2 SQIVND (reference sequence). This CDR3 comprises 14 residues. The V end was cut by 9 bases, the J end by 3 bases, with 15 bases between. The CDR3 DNA reads TGTGCCAGCGGGCGGGGGGGGCTCAATCAGCCCCAGCATTTT. Residues: CASGRGGLNQPQHF.

The chain has TRBV5-1 and TRBJ2-5, with a weak D call TRBD1 (8 bases). Deletions cut 0 bases from V and 4 bases from J, with 16 bases between. Germline V gene sequence: CDR1 SGHRS, CDR2 YFSETQ. The CDR3 is 16 residues long. The CDR3 protein is CASSLDWTGRGETQYF. DNA for the CDR3: TGCGCCAGCAGCTTGGATTGGACAGGGAGGGGAGAGACCCAGTACTTC.

The chain links TRBV2 to TRBJ1-1; D is unresolved. Trimming removed 6 bases from V and 1 base from J, with 12 bases in between. This CDR3 is 14 amino acids long. From germline, CDR1 is SNHLY and CDR2 FYNNEI. CDR3 bases: TGTGCCAGCAGGGGGAGACACCCGAACACTGAAGCTTTCTTT. Translating it yields CASRGRHPNTEAFF.

The J gene is TRBJ1-5, the V gene TRBV7-8; no clear D. The germline V and J ends were trimmed by 7 bases and 0 bases, with 19 bases remaining between them. The CDR3 contains 17 residues. Germline-derived CDR1 and CDR2 are SGHVS and FQNEAQ. The CDR3 protein is CASNSTAHGSSNQPQHF. CDR3 sequence (DNA): TGTGCCAGCAACTCCACCGCCCACGGGAGTAGCAATCAGCCCCAGCATTTT.

This chain links TRBV9 with TRBJ2-1, with TRBD2 matching 14 bases. The ends lost 4 bases at V and 7 bases at J; junction bases unmatched: 13. Looked up from germline, CDR1 is SGDLS and CDR2 is YYNGEE. This CDR3 has 18 amino acids. The CDR3 DNA follows: TGTGCCAGCAGCATAAGTACCTCGGGACTAGCGGGAGTGAATGAGCAGTTCTTC. Translating gives CASSISTSGLAGVNEQFF.

The chain recombines TRBV28 with TRBJ1-2; D unclear. Germline V gene lookup returns CDR1 MDHEN and CDR2 SYDVKM. The CDR3 totals 12 residues. The germline V and J ends were trimmed by 6 bases and 5 bases, with 10 bases remaining between them. As DNA, the CDR3 is TGTGCCAGCAGCTCCTATTCTTATGGCTACACCTTC. It encodes CASSSYSYGYTF.

The chain is built from TRBV30 and TRBJ1-4; D is unclear. Germline assignment: CDR1 GTSNPN and CDR2 SVGIG (reference sequence). The CDR3 totals 13 residues. Trimming cost V 6 bases and J 1 base, with 9 bases left between them. Here the CDR3 DNA reads TGTGCCTGTCTACTGAGAACTAATGAAAAACTGTTTTTT. Its translation: CACLLRTNEKLFF.

The genes are TRBV19 and TRBJ1-4, with D perhaps TRBD1 (5 bases). The CDR3 is 15 amino acids. CDR1 is LNHDA, CDR2 SQIVND, per germline (reference sequence). Trimming removed 5 bases at V and 7 bases at J, with 17 bases between. The CDR3 loop is CASSDGTPRSEKLFF. As DNA, the CDR3 is TGTGCCAGTAGTGATGGGACTCCCCGAAGTGAAAAACTGTTTTTT.

This clone was detected a few times. The J gene is TRBJ1-2, the V gene TRBV5-1; TRBD1 matches 9 bases. Unmatched junction bases numbered 3, after V lost 4 bases and J lost 2 bases. CDR1 and CDR2 from the germline V gene are SGHRS and YFSETQ. The CDR3 consists of 14 residues. Written as DNA, the CDR3 is TGCGCCAGCAGCAGGGACAGGGAAAACTATGGCTACACCTTC. Translating gives CASSRDRENYGYTF.

The J gene is TRBJ2-3, the V gene TRBV18, with 10 bases identical to TRBD1. Per germline, CDR1 KGHSH and CDR2 LQKENI. V lost 4 bases to trimming and J lost 1 base; unmatched junction nucleotides: 5. This CDR3 region has 16 residues. CDR3 in amino acids: CASSRAGTGGTDTQYF. CDR3 bases: TGTGCCAGCTCACGTGCCGGGACAGGGGGCACAGATACGCAGTATTTT.

In DNA, the CDR3 is TGTGCCAGCAGTTTAAGACGGGAGGGCACCGGGGAGCTGTTTTTT. It yields the protein CASSLRREGTGELFF. This chain connects TRBV28 to TRBJ2-2; 8 bases map to TRBD2. The CDR3 covers 15 residues. With 2 bases clipped from V and 4 bases from J, the junction kept 3 bases outside the gene matches. Germline V gene lookup returns CDR1 MDHEN and CDR2 SYDVKM. The full variable domain, rest sourced from reference TRBV28 and TRBJ2-2, is DVKVTQSSRYLVKRTGEKVFLECVQDMDHENMFWYRQDPGLGLRLIYFSYDVKMKEKGDIPEGYSVSREKKERFSLILESASTNQTSMYLCASSLRREGTGELFFGEGSRLTVL.

This chain links TRBV4-2 with TRBJ2-2; 8 positions match TRBD2. Germline CDR1 reads LGHNA; CDR2 reads YNFKEQ. V gave up 0 bases and J gave up 1 base; unmatched junction bases: 4. This CDR3 has 17 amino acids. DNA for the CDR3: TGTGCCAGCAGCCAAGATCCCGGGAGGGAGAACACCGGGGAGCTGTTTTTT. It encodes CASSQDPGRENTGELFF.

V is TRBV13 and J is TRBJ1-2, with 7 positions matching TRBD1. J lost 0 bases, V lost 2 bases, and 9 bases had no gene match. Germline V gives CDR1 PRHDT, CDR2 FYEKMQ (reference sequence). The CDR3 extends over 17 amino acids. Written as DNA, the CDR3 is TGTGCCAGCAGCTTAACGGACAGGCCCTCTTCTAACTATGGCTACACCTTC. Its protein product is CASSLTDRPSSNYGYTF.